A single sample is the source of the 21 T cell receptor beta chains below, sequenced in a study of T-cell reconstitution after alpha-beta-depleted transplantation in children. It was with unique molecular identifiers that the TCRbeta library was prepared. MiXCR was run by TCRdb on the PCR reads, yielding one entry per CDR3 protein. The data contain a few hundred thousand distinct CDR3 sequences, about 9.6% of them singletons. Sequences were derived from PBMCs from the stem cell graft donor, sampled from the stem cell graft. These receptors came from a human donor who donated a stem cell graft to a child with SCID.

In its sample, this clonotype was seen a few times. Written as DNA, the CDR3 is TGTGCCAGCAGTTTATCCAGGGGGTCTAATGAAAAACTGTTTTTT. Translated, it gives CASSLSRGSNEKLFF. V is TRBV5-6 and J is TRBJ1-4; 7 bases fit TRBD1. The J segment lost 3 bases and the V segment lost 5 bases, leaving 7 bases of the junction unmatched. CDR1 is SGHDT and CDR2 is YYEEEE in the germline V gene. The CDR3 sequence is 15 residues long.

This clonotype was observed many times. The V and J genes are TRBV20-1 and TRBJ2-7; 10 positions match TRBD2. The V and J ends lost 3 bases and 2 bases, in that order; junction bases with no gene match: 7. Germline V gene sequence: CDR1 DFQATT, CDR2 SNEGSKA (reference sequence). CDR3 size: 15 residues. The CDR3 region is CSASEHSGGTYEQYF. The CDR3 DNA is TGCAGTGCTAGTGAACATAGCGGGGGGACCTACGAGCAGTACTTC.

This clonotype has a count of ten or more. This chain joins TRBV18 and TRBJ2-3; 9 bases agree with TRBD1. The CDR3 sequence is 15 residues long. Germline loops: CDR1 KGHSH, CDR2 LQKENI. The V and J ends lost 6 bases and 6 bases, in that order; junction bases with no gene match: 10. CDR3 in DNA: TGTGCCAGCTCCCCGGGACAGGGTGGAGTGGATACGCAGTATTTT. Its protein product is CASSPGQGGVDTQYF.

Ten or more counts support this clonotype. The chain uses TRBV4-1 and TRBJ2-2; D is perhaps TRBD1 or TRBD2 (5 bases each). The CDR3 length is 13 residues. Trimming left V 3 bases short and J 7 bases short, with 9 bases between. Germline V gene sequence: CDR1 MGHRA, CDR2 YSYEKL. Written as DNA, the CDR3 is TGCGCCAGCAGCCAGTGGGGACGCGGGGAGCTGTTTTTT. This gives the protein CASSQWGRGELFF.

Ten or more counts support this clonotype. The V call is TRBV5-5, the J call TRBJ2-1, with 7 bases aligning to TRBD2. Germline loops: CDR1 SGHKS, CDR2 YYEKEE (reference sequence). Trimming cost V 0 bases and J 2 bases; bases outside gene matches: 8. The length of the CDR3 is 17 residues. This CDR3 reads CASSLGPLAGAYNEQFF. Here the CDR3 DNA reads TGTGCCAGCAGCTTGGGCCCCCTGGCGGGGGCCTACAATGAGCAGTTCTTC.

This clonotype has at least ten counts. The rearrangement joins TRBV2 to TRBJ1-2; 7 bases line up with TRBD1. The CDR3 is 13 amino acids. With V trimmed by 5 bases and J by 3 bases, 3 bases remained unmatched. Germline CDR1 and CDR2: SNHLY and FYNNEI. The CDR3 sequence: CASSNDRDYGYTF. CDR3 in DNA: TGTGCCAGCAGTAACGACAGGGACTATGGCTACACCTTC.

This clonotype was recorded at least ten times. The chain is built from TRBV5-5 and TRBJ2-1; the D gene is possibly TRBD1 (6 bases). V was cut by 5 bases and J by 4 bases, with 16 bases left in between. The CDR3 extends over 15 amino acids. Germline CDR1 reads SGHKS; CDR2 reads YYEKEE (reference sequence). The CDR3 loop reads CASRAGTNPYNEQFF. CDR3 DNA sequence: TGTGCCAGCAGGGCCGGGACAAACCCTTACAATGAGCAGTTCTTC. Full variable domain (missing parts from reference TRBV5-5 and TRBJ2-1): DAGVTQSPTHLIKTRGQQVTLRCSPISGHKSVSWYQQVLGQGPQFIFQYYEKEERGRGNFPDRFSARQFPNYSSELNVNALLLGDSALYLCASRAGTNPYNEQFFGPGTRLTVL.

This clonotype was picked up a small number of times. The chain has TRBV7-9 and TRBJ2-5; no firm D call. The V gene lost 7 bases and the J gene lost 5 bases, with 11 bases spanning the gap. Looked up from germline, CDR1 is SEHNR and CDR2 is FQNEAQ (reference sequence). The CDR3 is 12 amino acids. CDR3 sequence (DNA): TGTGCCAGCACCCCAGGTTCGGAGACCCAGTACTTC. Its translation: CASTPGSETQYF.

Many counts were recorded for this clonotype. The chain uses TRBV5-1 and TRBJ2-7; TRBD1 matches 9 bases. Losses at the gene ends were 2 bases for V and 3 bases for J; bases not matched to a gene: 12. The germline gives CDR1 SGHRS, CDR2 YFSETQ. The CDR3 consists of 17 residues. CDR3 region: CASSFSTRGQGFYEQYF. The CDR3 nucleotides are TGCGCCAGCAGCTTCTCGACCCGGGGACAGGGATTCTACGAGCAGTACTTC.

This CDR3 is CASSLAPLDGGDTQYF. The CDR3 DNA is TGTGCCAGCAGCTTAGCGCCTTTGGACGGGGGGGATACGCAGTATTTT. The chain recombines TRBV11-1 with TRBJ2-3, with 7 bases aligning to TRBD2. Germline values: CDR1 SGHAT, CDR2 FQDESV (reference sequence). V was pared by 0 bases and J by 6 bases, with 9 bases of the junction left unmatched. The CDR3 extends over 16 amino acids.

Many counts were recorded for this clonotype. The rearrangement links TRBV5-1 to TRBJ1-1, with no clear D. Germline CDR1 is SGHRS and CDR2 is YFSETQ. V was clipped by 1 base and J by 0 bases, with 7 bases between them. The CDR3 runs to 14 residues. The CDR3 here is CASSLQPMNTEAFF. The CDR3 bases are TGCGCCAGCAGCTTGCAACCAATGAACACTGAAGCTTTCTTT.

In this sample, this clonotype turned up many times. The chain joins TRBV4-1 to TRBJ2-1; 7 nucleotides align to TRBD2. V gave up 4 bases and J gave up 5 bases; unmatched junction bases: 8. The CDR3 consists of 15 residues. CDR1 is MGHRA and CDR2 is YSYEKL in the germline V gene. CDR3 residues: CASSPWEGNNNEQFF. CDR3 DNA: TGCGCCAGCAGCCCCTGGGAGGGGAATAACAATGAGCAGTTCTTC.

This clonotype was seen repeatedly, ten times or more. The V call is TRBV3-1, the J call TRBJ2-3, with D possibly matching TRBD2 (6 bases). V dropped 4 bases and J dropped 14 bases, with 16 bases sitting between them. Germline V gene lookup returns CDR1 LGHDT and CDR2 YNNKEL (reference sequence). CDR3 length: 12 residues. The CDR3 reads CASSRRDSAVYF. The CDR3 DNA reads as TGTGCCAGCAGCCGTCGGGACTCCGCAGTGTATTTT.

This clonotype was counted at least ten times. The chain recombines TRBV7-9 with TRBJ1-2, with unresolved D. CDR1 and CDR2 (germline): SEHNR, FQNEAQ (reference sequence). V lost 7 bases and J lost 5, with 11 bases in between. The CDR3 consists of 12 residues. The CDR3 is CASTQDRYGYTF. The CDR3 coding sequence is TGTGCCAGCACCCAAGACCGGTATGGCTACACCTTC.

This clonotype was counted at least ten times. The chain carries TRBV20-1 and TRBJ2-5; a possible D gene is TRBD1 (5 bases). The CDR3 is made up of 13 amino acids. V lost 0 bases to trimming and J lost 2 bases, with 7 bases between them. Per germline, CDR1 DFQATT and CDR2 SNEGSKA (reference sequence). CDR3 bases: TGCAGTGCTAGAGATTCAGGGCAAGAGACCCAGTACTTC. Residues: CSARDSGQETQYF.

This clonotype was seen many times. The chain couples TRBV2 to TRBJ2-7; a possible D gene is TRBD2 (5 bases). Germline V gene sequence: CDR1 SNHLY, CDR2 FYNNEI. The CDR3 is made up of 14 amino acids. V lost 6 bases and J lost 7, with 19 bases in between. DNA of the CDR3: TGTGCCAGCAGCCCTGGTCTAGCCGCGATTGAGCAGTACTTC. Translating it yields CASSPGLAAIEQYF.

Ten or more counts support this clonotype. The rearrangement uses TRBV6-1 and TRBJ1-5, with 9 bases matching TRBD1. The V and J ends lost 6 bases and 11 bases, in that order; junction bases with no gene match: 11. Per the germline V gene, CDR1 is MNHNS and CDR2 is SASEGT. CDR3 size: 14 residues. The CDR3 DNA sequence: TGTGCCAGCAGAATAGACAGGGGGGTAGGGACCCAGCATTTT. This gives the protein CASRIDRGVGTQHF.

This clonotype was detected ten times or more. The chain recombines TRBV20-1 with TRBJ2-1; TRBD1 might be the D (5 bases). The CDR3 runs to 12 residues. The germline V and J ends were trimmed by 5 bases and 7 bases, with 12 bases remaining between them. Germline-derived CDR1 and CDR2 are DFQATT and SNEGSKA (reference sequence). CDR3 sequence: CSAQGSQNEQFF. In DNA form, the CDR3 reads TGCAGTGCTCAGGGTTCCCAGAATGAGCAGTTCTTC.

This clonotype has only a few counts. CDR3 region: CASSEGLRSSSYGYTF. In nucleotides, the CDR3 is TGTGCCAGCAGTGAAGGCTTAAGGAGCTCAAGCTATGGCTACACCTTC. V is TRBV2 and J is TRBJ1-2; D ambiguous. Germline V gives CDR1 SNHLY, CDR2 FYNNEI. The CDR3 has 16 residues. Trimming stripped 1 base from V and 4 bases from J, with 16 bases between.

The chain carries TRBV3-1 and TRBJ1-2; TRBD1 is a possible D gene (5 bases). The CDR3 loop spans 14 amino acids. V was cut by 0 bases and J by 7 bases, with 12 bases left in between. From germline, CDR1 is LGHDT and CDR2 YNNKEL (reference sequence). CDR3 region: CASSQDWGSLGYTF. Written as DNA, the CDR3 is TGTGCCAGCAGCCAAGATTGGGGCTCCCTTGGCTACACCTTC.

This clonotype was counted ten times or more. V usage is TRBV2 and J usage is TRBJ1-4, with D possibly TRBD1 on 5 matching bases. Trimming removed 7 bases from V and 0 bases from J, with 6 bases in between. From germline, CDR1 is SNHLY and CDR2 FYNNEI. CDR3 length: 13 amino acids. The CDR3 nucleotides are TGTGCCAGCACAGGGACAACTAATGAAAAACTGTTTTTT. It is translated as CASTGTTNEKLFF.